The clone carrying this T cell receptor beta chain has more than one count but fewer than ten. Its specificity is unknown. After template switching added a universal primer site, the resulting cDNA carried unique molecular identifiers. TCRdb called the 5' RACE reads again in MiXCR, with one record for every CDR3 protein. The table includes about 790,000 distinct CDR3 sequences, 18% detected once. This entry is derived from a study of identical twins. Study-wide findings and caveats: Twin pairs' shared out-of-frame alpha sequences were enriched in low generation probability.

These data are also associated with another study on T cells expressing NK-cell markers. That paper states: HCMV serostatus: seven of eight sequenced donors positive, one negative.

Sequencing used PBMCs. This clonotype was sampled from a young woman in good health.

CDR3 DNA sequence: TGTGCCAGCAGTTACCCTAGCGGGAGAGGCGGGGTGGAGCAGTACTTC. As protein: CASSYPSGRGGVEQYF. J is TRBJ2-7 and V is TRBV27, with TRBD2 matching over 10 bases. V shed 4 bases and J 7 bases; nucleotides not matched to a gene: 13. The CDR3 runs 16 residues. Germline CDR1 is MNHEY and CDR2 is SMNVEV (reference sequence).